This paragraph reports one T cell receptor (beta chain). Its matching antigen is unknown. The germline V gene encodes CDR1 LNHDA and CDR2 SQIVND (reference sequence). The CDR3 runs to 13 residues. Trimming removed 5 bases from V and 7 bases from J, with 12 bases in between. This sample is drawn from a study of cytotoxic CD8 clonotypes in ibrutinib-treated CLL. T cells were sequenced at a targeted depth of 1 in 200,000 to 1 in 1 million. Method: immunoSEQ multiplex PCR; TCRdb's copy keeps in-frame clones and lacks some. The sample consists of some 200,000 clones, over 65% of them appearing once. Study-wide results and limits: Clonality rose at ibrutinib response and fell back toward baseline at progression.

The material sequenced was PBMCs, taken after 12 months of ibrutinib treatment. This TCR was recovered from a human donor with chronic lymphocytic leukemia. V usage is TRBV19 and J usage is TRBJ2-1; D is uncertain. In DNA form, the CDR3 reads TGTGCCAGTAGTGTCCGGACGTCTAATGAGCAGTTCTTC. Amino acids: CASSVRTSNEQFF.